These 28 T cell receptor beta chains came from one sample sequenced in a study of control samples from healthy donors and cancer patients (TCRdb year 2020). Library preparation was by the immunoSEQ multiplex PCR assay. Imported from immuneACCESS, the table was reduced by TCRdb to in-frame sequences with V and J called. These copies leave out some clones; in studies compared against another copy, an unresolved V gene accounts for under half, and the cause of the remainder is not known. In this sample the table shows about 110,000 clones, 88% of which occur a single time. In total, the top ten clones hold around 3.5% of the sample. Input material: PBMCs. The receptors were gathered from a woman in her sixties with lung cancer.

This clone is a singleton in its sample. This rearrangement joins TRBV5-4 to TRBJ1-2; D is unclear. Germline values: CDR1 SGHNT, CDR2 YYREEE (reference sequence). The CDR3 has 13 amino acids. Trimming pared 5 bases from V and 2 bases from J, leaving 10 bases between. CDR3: CASSYGENYGYTF. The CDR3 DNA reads TGTGCCAGCAGTTACGGGGAAAACTATGGCTACACCTTC.

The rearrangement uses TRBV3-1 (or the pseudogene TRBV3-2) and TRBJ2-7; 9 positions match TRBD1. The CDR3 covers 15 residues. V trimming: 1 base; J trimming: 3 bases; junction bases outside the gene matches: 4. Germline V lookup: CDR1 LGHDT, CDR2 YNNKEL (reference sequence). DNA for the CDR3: TGTGCCAGCAGCCAAGGGGGGACAGGGAACTACGAGCAGTACTTC. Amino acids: CASSQGGTGNYEQYF.

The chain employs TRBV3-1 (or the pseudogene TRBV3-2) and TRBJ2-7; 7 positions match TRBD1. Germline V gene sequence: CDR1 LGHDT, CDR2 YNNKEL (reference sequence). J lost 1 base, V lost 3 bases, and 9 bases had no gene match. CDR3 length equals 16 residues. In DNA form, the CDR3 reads TGTGCCAGCAGCCATCCCTCGGGGACAGCATCCTACGAGCAGTACTTC. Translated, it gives CASSHPSGTASYEQYF.

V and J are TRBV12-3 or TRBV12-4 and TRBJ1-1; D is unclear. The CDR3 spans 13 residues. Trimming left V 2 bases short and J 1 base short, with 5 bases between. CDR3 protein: CASSLFQNTEAFF. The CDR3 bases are TGTGCCAGCAGTTTATTCCAGAACACTGAAGCTTTCTTT.

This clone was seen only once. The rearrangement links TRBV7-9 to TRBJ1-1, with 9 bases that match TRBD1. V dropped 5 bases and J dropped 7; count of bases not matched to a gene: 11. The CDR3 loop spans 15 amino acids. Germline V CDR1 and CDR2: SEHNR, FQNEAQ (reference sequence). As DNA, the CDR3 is TGTGCCAGCAGCGTCGGACAGGGGATGAGGGATGAAGCTTTCTTT. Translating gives CASSVGQGMRDEAFF.

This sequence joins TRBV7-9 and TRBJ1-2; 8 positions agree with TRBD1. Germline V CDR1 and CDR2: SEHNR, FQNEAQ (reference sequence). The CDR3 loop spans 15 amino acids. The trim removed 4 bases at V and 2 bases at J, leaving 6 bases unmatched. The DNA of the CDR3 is TGTGCCAGCAGCTCAGAAGACAGGGGAAACTATGGCTACACCTTC. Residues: CASSSEDRGNYGYTF.

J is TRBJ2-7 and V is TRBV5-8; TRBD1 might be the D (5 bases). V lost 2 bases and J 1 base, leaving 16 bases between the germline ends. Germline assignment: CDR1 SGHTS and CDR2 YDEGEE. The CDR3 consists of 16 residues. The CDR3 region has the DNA TGTGCCAGCAGCTTAGCTGACAGCCTCCAGTCCTACGAGCAGTACTTC. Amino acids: CASSLADSLQSYEQYF. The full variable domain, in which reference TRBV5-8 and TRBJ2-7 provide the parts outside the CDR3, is EAGVTQSPTHLIKTRGQQATLRCSPISGHTSVYWYQQALGLGLQFLLWYDEGEERNRGNFPPRFSGRQFPNYSSELNVNALELEDSALYLCASSLADSLQSYEQYFGPGTRLTVT.

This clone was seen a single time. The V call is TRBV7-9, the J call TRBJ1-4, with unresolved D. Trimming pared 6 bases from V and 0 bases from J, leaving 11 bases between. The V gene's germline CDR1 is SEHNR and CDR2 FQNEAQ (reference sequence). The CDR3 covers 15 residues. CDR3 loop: CASSPGRATNEKLFF. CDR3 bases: TGTGCCAGCAGTCCTGGACGGGCAACTAATGAAAAACTGTTTTTT. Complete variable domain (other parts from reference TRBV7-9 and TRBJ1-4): DTGVSQNPRHKITKRGQNVTFRCDPISEHNRLYWYRQTLGQGPEFLTYFQNEAQLEKSRLLSDRFSAERPKGSFSTLEIQRTEQGDSAMYLCASSPGRATNEKLFFGSGTQLSVL.

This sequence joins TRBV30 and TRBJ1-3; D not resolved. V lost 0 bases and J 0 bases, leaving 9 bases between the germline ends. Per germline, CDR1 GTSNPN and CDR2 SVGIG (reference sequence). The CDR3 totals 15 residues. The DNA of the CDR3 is TGTGCCTGGAGTGTAGTCGACACCTCTGGAAACACCATATATTTT. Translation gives CAWSVVDTSGNTIYF.

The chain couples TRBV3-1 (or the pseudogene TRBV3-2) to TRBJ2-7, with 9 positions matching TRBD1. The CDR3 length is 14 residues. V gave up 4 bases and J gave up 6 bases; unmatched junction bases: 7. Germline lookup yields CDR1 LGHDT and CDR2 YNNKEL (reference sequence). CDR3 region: CASSLQGASGEQYF. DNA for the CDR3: TGTGCCAGCAGCCTACAGGGGGCGTCGGGCGAGCAGTACTTC.

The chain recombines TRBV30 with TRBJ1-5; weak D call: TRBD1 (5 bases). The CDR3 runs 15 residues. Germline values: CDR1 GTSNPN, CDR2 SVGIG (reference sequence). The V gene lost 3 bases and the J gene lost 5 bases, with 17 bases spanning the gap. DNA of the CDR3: TGTGCCTGGAGCGGAGGACACAGCGCCGATCAGCCCCAGCATTTT. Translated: CAWSGGHSADQPQHF.

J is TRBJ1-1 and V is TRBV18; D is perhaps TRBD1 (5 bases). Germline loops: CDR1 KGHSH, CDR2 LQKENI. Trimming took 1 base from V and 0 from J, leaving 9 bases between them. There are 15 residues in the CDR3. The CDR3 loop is CASSPRGGVNTEAFF. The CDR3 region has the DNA TGTGCCAGCTCACCACGGGGGGGAGTGAACACTGAAGCTTTCTTT. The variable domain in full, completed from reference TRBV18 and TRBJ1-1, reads NAGVMQNPRHLVRRRGQEARLRCSPMKGHSHVYWYRQLPEEGLKFMVYLQKENIIDESGMPKERFSAEFPKEGPSILRIQQVVRGDSAAYFCASSPRGGVNTEAFFGQGTRLTVV.

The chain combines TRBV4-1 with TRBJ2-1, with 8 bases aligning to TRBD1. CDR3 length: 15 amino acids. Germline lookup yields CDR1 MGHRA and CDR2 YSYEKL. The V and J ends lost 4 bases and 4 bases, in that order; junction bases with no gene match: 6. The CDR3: CASSRQGIGYNEQFF. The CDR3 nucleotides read TGCGCCAGCAGCCGACAGGGGATAGGTTACAATGAGCAGTTCTTC.

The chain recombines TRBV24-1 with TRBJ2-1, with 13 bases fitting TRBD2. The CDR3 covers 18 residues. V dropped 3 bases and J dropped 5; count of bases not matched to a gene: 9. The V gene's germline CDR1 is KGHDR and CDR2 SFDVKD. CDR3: CATSDPGLAGVGDNEQFF. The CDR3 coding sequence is TGTGCCACCAGTGATCCCGGACTAGCGGGAGTTGGAGACAATGAGCAGTTCTTC.

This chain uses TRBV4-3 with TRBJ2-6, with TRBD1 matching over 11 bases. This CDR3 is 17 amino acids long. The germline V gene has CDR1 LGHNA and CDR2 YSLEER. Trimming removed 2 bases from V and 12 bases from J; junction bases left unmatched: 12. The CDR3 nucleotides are TGCGCCAGCAGCCAATTACCCCTGACCGGGACAGGGGGCGTCCTGACTTTC. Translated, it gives CASSQLPLTGTGGVLTF.

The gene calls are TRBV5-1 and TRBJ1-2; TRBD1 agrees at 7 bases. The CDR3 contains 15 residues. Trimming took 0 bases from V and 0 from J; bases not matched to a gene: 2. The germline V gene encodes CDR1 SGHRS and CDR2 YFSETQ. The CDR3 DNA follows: TGCGCCAGCAGCTTGGGACAGGGACCTAACTATGGCTACACCTTC. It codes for CASSLGQGPNYGYTF.

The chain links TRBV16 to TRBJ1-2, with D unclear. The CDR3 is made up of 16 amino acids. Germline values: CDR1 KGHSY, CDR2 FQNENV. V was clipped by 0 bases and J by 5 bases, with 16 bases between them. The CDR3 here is CASSQSSRPLRYGYTF. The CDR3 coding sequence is TGTGCCAGCAGCCAATCGTCTCGGCCCCTGAGGTATGGCTACACCTTC.

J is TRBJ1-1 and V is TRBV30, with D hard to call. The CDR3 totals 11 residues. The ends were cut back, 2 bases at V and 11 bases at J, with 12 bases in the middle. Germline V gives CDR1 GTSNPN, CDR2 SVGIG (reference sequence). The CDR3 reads CAWSPGVGAFF. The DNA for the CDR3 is TGTGCCTGGAGTCCGGGAGTAGGGGCTTTCTTT. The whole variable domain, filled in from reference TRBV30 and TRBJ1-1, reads SQTIHQWPATLVQPVGSPLSLECTVEGTSNPNLYWYRQAAGRGLQLLFYSVGIGQISSEVPQNLSASRPQDRQFILSSKKLLLSDSGFYLCAWSPGVGAFFGQGTRLTVV.

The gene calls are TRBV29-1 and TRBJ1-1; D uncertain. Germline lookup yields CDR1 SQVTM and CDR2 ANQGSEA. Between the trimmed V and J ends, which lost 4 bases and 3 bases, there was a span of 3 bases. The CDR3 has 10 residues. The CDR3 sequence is CSVGDTEAFF. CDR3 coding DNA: TGCAGCGTTGGGGACACTGAAGCTTTCTTT.

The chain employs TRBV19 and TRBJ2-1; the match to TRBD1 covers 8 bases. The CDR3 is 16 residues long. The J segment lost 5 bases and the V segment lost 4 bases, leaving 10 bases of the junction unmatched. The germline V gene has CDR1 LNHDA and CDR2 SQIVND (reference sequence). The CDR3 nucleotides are TGTGCCAGTAGTAACAGCGACAGGGGTTCAAACAATGAGCAGTTCTTC. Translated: CASSNSDRGSNNEQFF.

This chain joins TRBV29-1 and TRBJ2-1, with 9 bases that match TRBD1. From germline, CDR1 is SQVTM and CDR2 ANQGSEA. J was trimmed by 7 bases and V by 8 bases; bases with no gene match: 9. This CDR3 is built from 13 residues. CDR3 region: CSSKTGGSNEQFF. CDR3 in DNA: TGCAGCTCCAAGACAGGGGGATCGAATGAGCAGTTCTTC.

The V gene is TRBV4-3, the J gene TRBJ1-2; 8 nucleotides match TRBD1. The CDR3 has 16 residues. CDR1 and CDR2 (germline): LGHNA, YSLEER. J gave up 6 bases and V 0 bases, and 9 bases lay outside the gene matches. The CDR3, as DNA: TGCGCCAGCAGCCAAGATGGCGGACAGGGAATAGATGGCTACACCTTC. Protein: CASSQDGGQGIDGYTF.

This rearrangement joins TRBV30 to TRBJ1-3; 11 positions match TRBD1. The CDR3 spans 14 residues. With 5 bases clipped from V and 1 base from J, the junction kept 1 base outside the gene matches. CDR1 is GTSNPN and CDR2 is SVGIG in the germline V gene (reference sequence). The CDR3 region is CAWGTGGSGNTIYF. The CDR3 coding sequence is TGTGCCTGGGGGACAGGGGGATCTGGAAACACCATATATTTT.

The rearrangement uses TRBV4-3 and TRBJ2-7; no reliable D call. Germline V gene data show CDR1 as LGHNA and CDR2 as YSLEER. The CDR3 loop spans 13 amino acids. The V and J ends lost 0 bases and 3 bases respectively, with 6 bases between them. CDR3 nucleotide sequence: TGCGCCAGCAGCCAAGAGAATGGCTACGAGCAGTACTTC. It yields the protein CASSQENGYEQYF.

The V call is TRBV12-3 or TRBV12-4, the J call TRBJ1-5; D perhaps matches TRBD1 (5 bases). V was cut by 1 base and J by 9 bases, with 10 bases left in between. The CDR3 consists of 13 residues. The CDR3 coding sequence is TGTGCCAGCAGTTTAGGGGGGGATCGGCCCCAGCATTTT. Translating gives CASSLGGDRPQHF.

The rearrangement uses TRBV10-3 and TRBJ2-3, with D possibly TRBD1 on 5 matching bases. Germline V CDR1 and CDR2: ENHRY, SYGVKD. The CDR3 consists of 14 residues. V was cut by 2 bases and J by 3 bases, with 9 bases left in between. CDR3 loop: CAISEPGRTDTQYF. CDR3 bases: TGTGCCATCAGTGAGCCAGGGCGTACAGATACGCAGTATTTT.

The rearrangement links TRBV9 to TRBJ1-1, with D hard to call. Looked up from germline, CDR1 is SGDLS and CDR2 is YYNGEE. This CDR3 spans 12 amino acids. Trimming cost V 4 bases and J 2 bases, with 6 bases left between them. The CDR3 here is CASSSGNTEAFF. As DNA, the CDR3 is TGTGCCAGCAGCTCCGGCAACACTGAAGCTTTCTTT.

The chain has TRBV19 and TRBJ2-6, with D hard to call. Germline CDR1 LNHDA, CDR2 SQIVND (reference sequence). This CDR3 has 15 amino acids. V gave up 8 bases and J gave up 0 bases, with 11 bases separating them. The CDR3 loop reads CASADHGSGANVLTF. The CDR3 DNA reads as TGTGCCAGTGCCGATCACGGCTCTGGGGCCAACGTCCTGACTTTC.